The rows below give T cell receptor beta chains drawn from one sample of a study of T cells in tumors after PD-1 blockade. Assay: immunoSEQ multiplex PCR; the TCRdb copy retains only in-frame clones and omits some. In the table there are 50,000 to 75,000 clones, approximately 79% of which are singletons. This material consisted of PBMCs, taken after anti-PD-1 treatment. The receptors originated from a human donor with basal cell carcinoma. Both conserved end residues are part of each CDR3. The D gene is left open where the match is weak. The size entry is marked missing in some rows and otherwise reads once, few, many or a size class.

J: TRBJ1-5
size: NA
D: NA
V: TRBV7-9
DNA: TGTGCCAGCAGCTACGGGACTTGGGCGGATCAGCCCCAGCATTTT
CDR3: CASSYGTWADQPQHF

J: TRBJ2-2
size: NA
D: TRBD2
V: TRBV29-1
DNA: TGCAGCGTGGGACTAGCGGGGGGCCGGGACACCGGGGAGCTGTTTTTT
CDR3: CSVGLAGGRDTGELFF

J: TRBJ2-7
size: NA
D: NA
V: TRBV28
DNA: TGTGCCAGCAGTTTTTCATTGAACAGGGTGGGTTCCTACGAGCAGTACTTC
CDR3: CASSFSLNRVGSYEQYF

J: TRBJ2-7
size: NA
D: NA
V: TRBV30
DNA: TGTGCCTGGAGTGTAGATAACGGCTACGAGCAGTACTTC
CDR3: CAWSVDNGYEQYF

J: TRBJ1-2
size: NA
D: NA
V: TRBV12-3/TRBV12-4
DNA: TGTGCCAGCACCCAGGGATCTCTCTATGGCTACACCTTC
CDR3: CASTQGSLYGYTF

J: TRBJ2-7
size: NA
D: TRBD1
V: TRBV5-5
DNA: TGTGCCAGCAGCCGGCGGGACAGGGGGGACGAGCAGTACTTC
CDR3: CASSRRDRGDEQYF

J: TRBJ2-3
size: NA
D: NA
V: TRBV27
DNA: TGTGCCAGCAGTTTAGGCAGTATTACAGATACGCAGTATTTT
CDR3: CASSLGSITDTQYF

J: TRBJ1-4
size: NA
D: NA
V: TRBV27
DNA: TGTGCCAGCAGTTTATCCCAGGGGCGGGATGAAAAACTGTTTTTT
CDR3: CASSLSQGRDEKLFF

J: TRBJ2-6
size: once
D: NA
V: TRBV11-3
DNA: TGTGCCAGCAGCTTAGCCGACCTCGACGCACGGGCCCAAGGGGCCAACGTCCTGACTTTC
CDR3: CASSLADLDARAQGANVLTF

J: TRBJ1-2
size: NA
D: TRBD1
V: TRBV2
DNA: TGTGCCAGCAGTCGACAGAGGGACAGACCTTTTAGTCGGGGCTACACCTTC
CDR3: CASSRQRDRPFSRGYTF

J: TRBJ2-1
size: NA
D: TRBD2
V: TRBV27
DNA: TGTGCCAGCAGTTTAGCTAGCGGGGGCTCTGAGCAGTTCTTC
CDR3: CASSLASGGSEQFF

J: TRBJ2-5
size: NA
D: NA
V: TRBV5-1
DNA: TGCGCCAGCAGCTTAGACAGGTTTGGAGAGACCCAGTACTTC
CDR3: CASSLDRFGETQYF

J: TRBJ2-5
size: once
D: NA
V: TRBV15
DNA: TGTGCCACCAGCAGTTTGAGGGGGGAGGAGTCCGAGACCCAGTACTTC
CDR3: CATSSLRGEESETQYF

J: TRBJ1-5
size: NA
D: TRBD1
V: TRBV19
DNA: TGTGCCAGTAGTCTGTGGACAGGGGATCAGCCCCAGCATTTT
CDR3: CASSLWTGDQPQHF

J: TRBJ2-2
size: NA
D: NA
V: TRBV6-5
DNA: TGTGCCAGCAGCCACGATAGGATGAACACCGGGGAGCTGTTTTTT
CDR3: CASSHDRMNTGELFF

J: TRBJ2-2
size: few
D: NA
V: TRBV7-9
DNA: TGTGCCGTCCGGACAGGGAGGGGGATGAACACCGGGGAGCTGTTTTTT
CDR3: CAVRTGRGMNTGELFF

J: TRBJ2-7
size: NA
D: NA
V: TRBV29-1
DNA: TGCAGCGTTACAGCAGGGGACTCCTACGAGCAGTACTTC
CDR3: CSVTAGDSYEQYF

J: TRBJ2-7
size: NA
D: NA
V: TRBV18
DNA: TGTGCCAGCTCACCCCAATCCTACGAGCAGTACTTC
CDR3: CASSPQSYEQYF

J: TRBJ1-1
size: NA
D: NA
V: TRBV4-1
DNA: TGCGCCAGCAGCCAAGAACCACTAAGGGCTTTCTTT
CDR3: CASSQEPLRAFF

J: TRBJ2-1
size: NA
D: TRBD1
V: TRBV6-5
DNA: TGTGCCAGCAGTTACAGAGGACAGGGGGGGAATGAGCAGTTCTTC
CDR3: CASSYRGQGGNEQFF

J: TRBJ1-5
size: NA
D: NA
V: TRBV12-3/TRBV12-4
DNA: TGTGCCAGCAGCCCCTATAGCAATCAGCCCCAGCATTTT
CDR3: CASSPYSNQPQHF

J: TRBJ1-6
size: NA
D: NA
V: TRBV5-1
DNA: TGCGCCAGCAGCTTGGGTCTGGGAAATTCACCCCTCCACTTT
CDR3: CASSLGLGNSPLHF

J: TRBJ1-2
size: NA
D: TRBD1
V: TRBV5-4
DNA: TGTGCCAGCAGCGTCCGGGACAGGGTTGGGTATGGCTACACCTTC
CDR3: CASSVRDRVGYGYTF

J: TRBJ2-1
size: NA
D: NA
V: TRBV10-2
DNA: TGCGCCAGCAGTGAGAACTACAATGAGCAGTTCTTC
CDR3: CASSENYNEQFF

J: TRBJ1-3
size: NA
D: NA
V: TRBV24-1
DNA: TGTGCCACCAGCTCCTCCGGAAACACCATATATTTT
CDR3: CATSSSGNTIYF

J: TRBJ2-7
size: few
D: NA
V: TRBV19
DNA: TGTGCCAGTAGTATAAGATACTCCTACGAGCAGTACTTC
CDR3: CASSIRYSYEQYF

J: TRBJ1-6
size: NA
D: NA
V: TRBV2
DNA: TGTGCCAGCAGTGACGGAGGGACGGGTAATTCACCCCTCCACTTT
CDR3: CASSDGGTGNSPLHF

J: TRBJ1-5
size: once
D: NA
V: TRBV19
DNA: TGTGCCAGTAGTACCCTAGGGACGGGATATCAGCCCCAGCATTTT
CDR3: CASSTLGTGYQPQHF

J: TRBJ2-3
size: NA
D: TRBD2
V: TRBV19
DNA: TGTGCCAGTAGTATCGGGGCTAGCGGGGCGATCACAGATACGCAGTATTTT
CDR3: CASSIGASGAITDTQYF